These 9 T cell receptor beta chains were sequenced from one sample in a study of T-cell reconstitution after alpha-beta-depleted transplantation in children. This sample's TCRbeta library carried unique molecular identifier barcodes. TCRdb fed the PCR reads into MiXCR, producing one record per CDR3 protein. The sample carries a few hundred thousand distinct CDR3 sequences, approximately 11% recorded once. Sequences were derived from PBMCs from the stem cell graft donor, sampled from the stem cell graft. The receptors here all came from a human donor who donated a stem cell graft to a child with acute myeloid leukemia.

This clonotype was observed a handful of times. The V call is TRBV12-3 or TRBV12-4, the J call TRBJ2-2; the D gene is possibly TRBD2 (6 bases). This CDR3 is built from 14 residues. The germline V and J ends were trimmed by 6 bases and 3 bases, with 11 bases remaining between them. The CDR3 DNA reads as TGTGCCAGCAGCACTAGCACACACACCGGGGAGCTGTTTTTT. This translates into CASSTSTHTGELFF.

The chain is built from TRBV10-3 and TRBJ1-2, with D uncertain. The CDR3 sequence is 15 residues long. Germline V gene sequence: CDR1 ENHRY, CDR2 SYGVKD. Between the trimmed V and J ends, which lost 0 bases and 7 bases, there was a span of 15 bases. For the CDR3, the DNA is TGTGCCATCAGTGAGTCGATTCTGGGAGGAATTGGCTACACCTTC. Translated: CAISESILGGIGYTF.

Regarding this clonotype: A much larger clone lies a single base off, so this may be a read error. This rearrangement joins TRBV15 to TRBJ2-5, with a weak D call TRBD2 (5 bases). This CDR3 is 12 amino acids long. Germline assignment: CDR1 LNHNV and CDR2 YYDKDF (reference sequence). In nucleotides, the CDR3 is TGTGCCACCGCGGAGGTACAAGAGACCCATTACTTC. It codes for CATAEVQETHYF.

The sample holds many counts of this clonotype. V gene TRBV7-2 combines with J gene TRBJ2-2; D is possibly TRBD2 (6 bases). The CDR3 is 15 amino acids. Trimming shortened V by 1 base and J by 1 base, and 7 bases separated the two germline ends. Germline V gene lookup returns CDR1 SGHTA and CDR2 FQGNSA. Here the CDR3 DNA reads TGTGCCAGCAGCTTAGTGGGGGGGAACACCGGGGAGCTGTTTTTT. It translates to CASSLVGGNTGELFF.

This sequence joins TRBV5-1 and TRBJ2-1, with no clear D. There are 11 residues in the CDR3. Germline lookup yields CDR1 SGHRS and CDR2 YFSETQ. The V and J ends lost 0 bases and 12 bases respectively, with 7 bases between them. CDR3 sequence (DNA): TGCGCCAGCAGCTTGGGTCAGACGCAGTTCTTC. Translating gives CASSLGQTQFF.

At least ten counts were recorded for this clonotype. The chain is built from TRBV7-9 and TRBJ2-5; the D gene is possibly TRBD2 (6 bases). The V gene lost 4 bases and the J gene lost 5 bases, with 11 bases spanning the gap. The length of the CDR3 is 13 residues. CDR1 SEHNR and CDR2 FQNEAQ come from the germline V gene (reference sequence). The CDR3 region is CASSSSAGETQYF. CDR3 bases: TGTGCCAGCAGCTCAAGCGCGGGGGAGACCCAGTACTTC.

The table lists this clonotype with many counts. V gene TRBV5-1 combines with J gene TRBJ2-6; D not resolved. The germline V gene has CDR1 SGHRS and CDR2 YFSETQ. The CDR3 runs 20 residues. Trimming shortened V by 1 base and J by 1 base, and 21 bases separated the two germline ends. CDR3 DNA sequence: TGCGCCAGCAGCTTGAAAAAATGGTTGGGTTTGACGTCTGGGGCCAACGTCCTGACTTTC. Translated: CASSLKKWLGLTSGANVLTF.

The chain joins TRBV6-1 to TRBJ2-2; 8 bases are shared with TRBD2. The CDR3 runs to 14 residues. The germline V gene has CDR1 MNHNS and CDR2 SASEGT. Losses at the gene ends were 9 bases for V and 1 base for J; bases not matched to a gene: 4. The CDR3 region has the DNA TGTGCCAGAACTAGCGGAAAGAACACCGGGGAGCTGTTTTTT. This sequence encodes CARTSGKNTGELFF.

In its sample, this clonotype was seen a few times. The chain carries TRBV5-1 and TRBJ2-2; 10 nucleotides agree with TRBD1. From germline, CDR1 is SGHRS and CDR2 YFSETQ. This CDR3 has 16 amino acids. V was clipped by 3 bases and J by 6 bases; unmatched bases: 8. This chain's CDR3 is CASSSNRQGAAGELFF. Here the CDR3 DNA reads TGCGCCAGCAGCTCGAACCGACAGGGGGCGGCCGGGGAGCTGTTTTTT.